The 27 T cell receptor beta chains below come from one sample, sequenced in a study of cytomegalovirus exposure and HLA in healthy donors. PCR used 60 Vbeta primers and 13 Jbeta primers. This table comes from immunoSEQ multiplex PCR, and its TCRdb copy is limited to in-frame clones, with some not included. The data contain around 180,000 clones, about 72% of them singletons. Sequencing was carried out using PBMCs. All receptors come from a girl aged 10 to 17 in good health and CMV-seronegative.

The chain links TRBV5-1 to TRBJ1-4; 7 bases line up with TRBD1. CDR1 and CDR2 (germline): SGHRS, YFSETQ. The CDR3 contains 14 residues. The V gene end was trimmed by 1 base and the J gene end by 7 bases; junction bases not matched to a gene: 4. CDR3 DNA sequence: TGCGCCAGCAGCTTGACAGGGGCGGCTGAAAAACTGTTTTTT. It translates to CASSLTGAAEKLFF.

The rearrangement uses TRBV7-9 and TRBJ2-7; 7 bases line up with TRBD1. V lost 5 bases to trimming and J lost 5 bases; unmatched junction nucleotides: 6. This CDR3 comprises 13 residues. Germline V gene lookup returns CDR1 SEHNR and CDR2 FQNEAQ (reference sequence). The CDR3 loop is CASSQGTAHEQYF. As DNA, the CDR3 is TGTGCCAGCAGCCAAGGGACAGCCCACGAGCAGTACTTC.

V and J are TRBV18 and TRBJ2-3; 8 positions agree with TRBD2. This CDR3 is 15 amino acids long. Unmatched junction bases numbered 8, after V lost 6 bases and J lost 3 bases. From germline, CDR1 is KGHSH and CDR2 LQKENI. CDR3 in amino acids: CASSSGGASTDTQYF. CDR3 DNA: TGTGCCAGCTCGTCCGGGGGGGCCTCAACAGATACGCAGTATTTT.

The chain has TRBV5-1 and TRBJ2-4; no reliable D call. Germline V gene lookup returns CDR1 SGHRS and CDR2 YFSETQ. V lost 0 bases, J lost 5 bases, and 12 bases lay in between. The CDR3 contains 15 residues. CDR3: CASSLAPHRENIQYF. The CDR3 DNA reads TGCGCCAGCAGCTTGGCCCCACACCGGGAAAACATTCAGTACTTC.

The rearrangement uses TRBV10-1 and TRBJ2-7; 13 bases align to TRBD2. This CDR3 contains 17 residues. The germline gives CDR1 WNHNN, CDR2 SYGVQD (reference sequence). V shed 4 bases and J 0 bases; nucleotides not matched to a gene: 6. The CDR3 loop is CASSAGGLAGSSYEQYF. The CDR3 region has the DNA TGCGCCAGCAGTGCTGGGGGACTAGCGGGAAGCTCCTACGAGCAGTACTTC.

The chain joins TRBV7-9 to TRBJ2-7; 7 nucleotides align to TRBD1. The CDR3 contains 12 residues. Germline assignment: CDR1 SEHNR and CDR2 FQNEAQ (reference sequence). The J segment lost 3 bases and the V segment lost 6 bases, leaving 2 bases of the junction unmatched. The CDR3 protein is CASRGDSYEQYF. In DNA form, the CDR3 reads TGTGCCAGCAGGGGGGACAGCTACGAGCAGTACTTC.

This CDR3 reads CASSLGQGATGELFF. The CDR3 DNA is TGTGCCAGCAGTTTGGGACAGGGGGCCACCGGGGAGCTGTTTTTT. The chain joins TRBV6-5 to TRBJ2-2; 12 bases map to TRBD1. Per germline, CDR1 MNHEY and CDR2 SVGAGI. This CDR3 has 15 residues. V was clipped by 4 bases and J by 4 bases; unmatched bases: 1.

The genes are TRBV5-1 and TRBJ2-7, with 11 bases fitting TRBD1. The CDR3 runs to 17 residues. J lost 2 bases, V lost 4 bases, and 11 bases had no gene match. Germline V gives CDR1 SGHRS, CDR2 YFSETQ. CDR3 DNA: TGCGCCAGCAGCAGAGGACAGGGGGCGGGTGGGGCCTACGAGCAGTACTTC. As protein: CASSRGQGAGGAYEQYF. The variable domain in full, with the rest retrieved from reference TRBV5-1 and TRBJ2-7, is KAGVTQTPRYLIKTRGQQVTLSCSPISGHRSVSWYQQTPGQGLQFLFEYFSETQRNKGNFPGRFSGRQFSNSRSEMNVSTLELGDSALYLCASSRGQGAGGAYEQYFGPGTRLTVT.

The V gene is TRBV27, the J gene TRBJ1-5, with TRBD1 matching 10 bases. V gave up 6 bases and J gave up 4 bases; unmatched junction bases: 6. Germline V CDR1 and CDR2: MNHEY, SMNVEV (reference sequence). This CDR3 is built from 15 residues. CDR3 loop: CASRNGQGENQPQHF. The CDR3 nucleotides read TGTGCCAGCAGGAATGGACAGGGGGAGAATCAGCCCCAGCATTTT.

The V gene is TRBV14, the J gene TRBJ2-3, with D possibly being TRBD2 (5 bases). The CDR3 consists of 17 residues. Germline-derived CDR1 and CDR2 are SGHDN and FVKESK. Trimming removed 1 base from V and 2 bases from J, with 16 bases in between. The CDR3 protein is CASSQVVRESYTDTQYF. The DNA of the CDR3 is TGTGCCAGCAGCCAAGTCGTCCGGGAATCGTACACAGATACGCAGTATTTT.

Note on this clone: The junction departs from germline at one end; a sequencing error may be responsible. The same CDR3 can be traced to other DNA sequences in this sample. The chain links TRBV7-3 to TRBJ2-1; D gene uncertain. This CDR3 has 14 amino acids. CDR1 and CDR2 from the germline V gene are SGHTA and FQGTGA. This chain's CDR3 is CASSLTTGVVEQFF. The CDR3 DNA is TGTGCCAGCAGCCTAACTACCGGAGTAGTTGAGCAGTTCTTC.

This clone was picked up one time. The CDR3 reads CASSVVATDTQYF. The CDR3 DNA is TGTGCCAGCAGTGTGGTAGCTACAGATACGCAGTATTTT. The chain has TRBV6-4 and TRBJ2-3; D remains ambiguous. This CDR3 comprises 13 residues. Germline CDR1 is MRHNA and CDR2 is SNTAGT. Trimming pared 4 bases from V and 3 bases from J, leaving 8 bases between.

The table lists this clone with a count of one. The V call is TRBV6-6, the J call TRBJ2-5, with TRBD2 identical over 9 bases. Germline lookup yields CDR1 MNHNY and CDR2 SVGAGI (reference sequence). The CDR3 contains 12 residues. With V trimmed by 8 bases and J by 6 bases, 4 bases remained unmatched. The CDR3, as DNA: TGTGCCAGCCTAGCGGGGACGAAGACCCAGTACTTC. It is translated as CASLAGTKTQYF.

The chain is built from TRBV27 and TRBJ2-5, with 14 bases that match TRBD2. The V and J ends lost 5 bases and 1 base, in that order; junction bases with no gene match: 18. The CDR3 is made up of 21 amino acids. Germline CDR1 and CDR2: MNHEY and SMNVEV (reference sequence). As DNA, the CDR3 is TGTGCCAGCAGTCTTAGTCCCCCCGGACTAGCGGGGGGCGAGTCCCAAGAGACCCAGTACTTC. Amino acid sequence: CASSLSPPGLAGGESQETQYF.

V is TRBV27 and J is TRBJ1-2; 8 bases agree with TRBD1. Germline values: CDR1 MNHEY, CDR2 SMNVEV (reference sequence). The V gene end was trimmed by 5 bases and the J gene end by 5 bases; junction bases not matched to a gene: 13. The CDR3 sequence is 16 residues long. DNA of the CDR3: TGTGCCAGCAGTCCAACTCCCGGGACAGGATCTTATGGCTACACCTTC. This sequence encodes CASSPTPGTGSYGYTF.

The V call is TRBV14, the J call TRBJ2-3; D ambiguous. V was clipped by 3 bases and J by 6 bases, with 13 bases between them. The germline V gene has CDR1 SGHDN and CDR2 FVKESK. The CDR3 length is 14 residues. CDR3 DNA: TGTGCCAGCAGCCACCGACTGCCGTGGGATACGCAGTATTTT. Amino acids: CASSHRLPWDTQYF.

V gene TRBV11-3 combines with J gene TRBJ2-1; 7 bases fit TRBD2. Germline-derived CDR1 and CDR2 are SGHNT and YENEEA. The ends lost 0 bases at V and 0 bases at J; junction bases unmatched: 2. The CDR3 covers 16 residues. CDR3 sequence (DNA): TGTGCCAGCAGCTTAGAGGGAGGGAGCTCCTACAATGAGCAGTTCTTC. Translation: CASSLEGGSSYNEQFF.

This chain joins TRBV6-7 and TRBJ2-7; 7 nucleotides align to TRBD1. TRBV6-7 is an ORF, and what it does is uncertain. The V gene end was trimmed by 2 bases and the J gene end by 2 bases; junction bases not matched to a gene: 9. The CDR3 contains 16 residues. The CDR3 bases are TGTGCCAGCAGTTACGCGCCGGGACAGCTAACCTACGAGCAGTACTTC. This translates into CASSYAPGQLTYEQYF.

The chain carries TRBV7-8 and TRBJ1-1, with D perhaps TRBD1 (5 bases). V was pared by 4 bases and J by 11 bases, with 20 bases between. CDR1 SGHVS and CDR2 FQNEAQ come from the germline V gene. This CDR3 has 14 residues. CDR3 bases: TGTGCCAGCAGCTCCCTCCGGACATTCAGGGTCGCTTTCTTT. It translates to CASSSLRTFRVAFF.

This clone appeared a few times. The chain couples TRBV15 to TRBJ1-1; the D is unclear. V dropped 3 bases and J dropped 4 bases, with 15 bases sitting between them. The germline gives CDR1 LNHNV, CDR2 YYDKDF (reference sequence). CDR3 length equals 15 residues. The CDR3 DNA reads as TGTGCCACCAGCAGGAGGACTGGGTCGGGCACTGAAGCTTTCTTT. It yields the protein CATSRRTGSGTEAFF.

V and J are TRBV6-1 and TRBJ1-1; 9 bases agree with TRBD1. This CDR3 spans 15 amino acids. Trimming removed 1 base from V and 7 bases from J; junction bases left unmatched: 7. Germline V CDR1 and CDR2: MNHNS, SASEGT. The CDR3, as DNA: TGTGCCAGCAGTGAAGGATGGACAGGGGCCGTTGAAGCTTTCTTT. Its translation: CASSEGWTGAVEAFF.

The chain uses TRBV6-1 and TRBJ2-7; D is uncertain. The germline CDR1 and CDR2 sequences are MNHNS and SASEGT. The CDR3 is made up of 15 amino acids. The germline V and J ends were trimmed by 5 bases and 0 bases, with 14 bases remaining between them. CDR3 sequence (DNA): TGTGCCAGCAGTTTCCCCGCAGATCTCTCCTACGAGCAGTACTTC. Its translation is CASSFPADLSYEQYF.

This clone was seen only a few times. The chain joins TRBV11-1 to TRBJ1-2; 10 positions match TRBD1. The CDR3 sequence is 15 residues long. Germline V lookup: CDR1 SGHAT, CDR2 FQDESV (reference sequence). Trimming cost V 4 bases and J 1 base; bases outside gene matches: 3. CDR3 region: CASSSRTGGNYGYTF. In DNA, the CDR3 is TGTGCCAGCAGCTCCCGGACAGGGGGTAACTATGGCTACACCTTC. Filled out from reference TRBV11-1 and TRBJ1-2, the complete variable domain reads EAEVAQSPRYKITEKSQAVAFWCDPISGHATLYWYRQILGQGPELLVQFQDESVVDDSQLPKDRFSAERLKGVDSTLKIQPAELGDSAMYLCASSSRTGGNYGYTFGSGTRLTVV.

This sequence joins TRBV4-2 and TRBJ2-3, with D possibly TRBD2 on 6 matching bases. CDR1 is LGHNA and CDR2 is YNFKEQ in the germline V gene. This CDR3 spans 16 amino acids. The V end lost 0 bases, the J end lost 5 bases, and 15 bases lay between the germline ends. CDR3 DNA: TGTGCCAGCAGCCAAGATCATGTCGGAGGGCAAGATACGCAGTATTTT. It translates to CASSQDHVGGQDTQYF.

The J gene is TRBJ2-3, the V gene TRBV5-8, with D perhaps TRBD2 (6 bases). The ends were cut back, 3 bases at V and 1 base at J, with 18 bases in the middle. CDR1 SGHTS and CDR2 YDEGEE come from the germline V gene. This CDR3 has 17 amino acids. CDR3 sequence (DNA): TGTGCCAGCAGCTCAGGGCTAGCGACAACGGGCACAGATACGCAGTATTTT. Its translation is CASSSGLATTGTDTQYF.

The V gene is TRBV7-9, the J gene TRBJ2-1; TRBD1 matches 9 bases. Looked up from germline, CDR1 is SEHNR and CDR2 is FQNEAQ (reference sequence). J lost 3 bases, V lost 5 bases, and 5 bases had no gene match. The CDR3 sequence is 15 residues long. The CDR3 sequence is CASSRDRVNYNEQFF. The DNA of the CDR3 is TGTGCCAGCAGCCGGGACAGGGTGAACTACAATGAGCAGTTCTTC.

V is TRBV5-1 and J is TRBJ2-3; D possibly corresponds to TRBD1 (6 bases). The CDR3 is made up of 15 amino acids. Germline CDR1 reads SGHRS; CDR2 reads YFSETQ. V lost 4 bases to trimming and J lost 2 bases, with 14 bases between them. The CDR3, as DNA: TGCGCCAGCAGCCGCCTCAGGGGCACCACAGATACGCAGTATTTT. Its protein is CASSRLRGTTDTQYF. The whole variable domain, filled in from reference TRBV5-1 and TRBJ2-3, reads KAGVTQTPRYLIKTRGQQVTLSCSPISGHRSVSWYQQTPGQGLQFLFEYFSETQRNKGNFPGRFSGRQFSNSRSEMNVSTLELGDSALYLCASSRLRGTTDTQYFGPGTRLTVL.